This T cell receptor (beta chain) was recovered during a study of T-cell memory formation after mild COVID-19. Study-level information: TCR clusters showed largely donor specificity. General observations from the study: CD4+ bias marked clones expanding day 15 to 37, unlike balanced contracting clones.

This clonotype was counted only a few times. Its antigen is undetermined. The germline CDR1 and CDR2 sequences are SEHNR and FQNEAQ (reference sequence). The CDR3 sequence is 15 residues long. After removal of 3 bases from V and 1 base from J, the junction contained 4 bases not matched to a gene. TCRdb re-called the 5' RACE reads through MiXCR, storing one row per CDR3 protein. This repertoire shows about 440,000 distinct CDR3 sequences, 20% found once; its top ten account for 7.5% to 9.5%. This TCR came from an adult woman who had mild COVID-19 (a few samples of this study predate the infection). Cell type and time point are not known. This sequence joins TRBV7-9 and TRBJ2-3; 7 positions match TRBD1. Material: PBMCs or a T cell subset sorted from them (not recorded which). The CDR3 DNA reads as TGTGCCAGCAGCTTCGACAGGGTTGGCACAGATACGCAGTATTTT. This translates into CASSFDRVGTDTQYF. Variable domain in full (rest from reference TRBV7-9 and TRBJ2-3): DTGVSQNPRHKITKRGQNVTFRCDPISEHNRLYWYRQTLGQGPEFLTYFQNEAQLEKSRLLSDRFSAERPKGSFSTLEIQRTEQGDSAMYLCASSFDRVGTDTQYFGPGTRLTVL.